Each of the 32 T cell receptor beta chains below was sequenced from the same sample in a study of blood T cells in healthy people across ages. The use of a sample-barcoded 5' primer and a J-beta primer mix characterized a second PCR of roughly 7 to 11 cycles. TCRdb reanalysed the 5' RACE reads using MiXCR and keeps one entry per CDR3 protein. The sample holds 1.5 million or so distinct CDR3 sequences; 42% are singletons and the top ten take 6.5% to 10%. The sequenced sample was blood. The receptor set was obtained from a woman under 30 in good health.

This sequence joins TRBV12-3 or TRBV12-4 and TRBJ1-1, with TRBD1 matching 7 bases. This CDR3 spans 13 amino acids. V lost 4 bases and J lost 7; bases outside the gene matches: 6. In nucleotides, the CDR3 is TGTGCCAGCAGTTATCGGGACAGTAATGAAGCTTTCTTT. This gives the protein CASSYRDSNEAFF.

This clonotype came up many times. The rearrangement links TRBV2 to TRBJ2-5; 7 nucleotides line up with TRBD2. This CDR3 has 13 residues. Germline CDR1 is SNHLY and CDR2 is FYNNEI. V dropped 3 bases and J dropped 4; count of bases not matched to a gene: 2. This chain's CDR3 is CASSEGGRETQYF. The DNA for the CDR3 is TGTGCCAGCAGTGAGGGAGGGAGAGAGACCCAGTACTTC.

Only a few counts were recorded for this clonotype. The genes are TRBV15 and TRBJ2-6; D gene uncertain. Germline CDR1 is LNHNV and CDR2 is YYDKDF (reference sequence). This CDR3 region has 16 residues. V dropped 1 base and J dropped 4 bases, with 11 bases sitting between them. CDR3 sequence: CATSRVMFAGANVLTF. DNA of the CDR3: TGTGCCACCAGCAGAGTGATGTTCGCCGGGGCCAACGTCCTGACTTTC.

This clonotype was detected a few times. This chain connects TRBV7-9 to TRBJ2-5; D is uncertain. The length of the CDR3 is 14 residues. Germline-derived CDR1 and CDR2 are SEHNR and FQNEAQ (reference sequence). The ends were cut back, 1 base at V and 2 bases at J, with 8 bases in the middle. CDR3 bases: TGTGCCAGCAGCTTAGTGAAGGGTCAAGAGACCCAGTACTTC. This sequence encodes CASSLVKGQETQYF.

The rearrangement links TRBV12-3 or TRBV12-4 to TRBJ1-4; tentatively, D is TRBD1 (5 bases). Between the trimmed V and J ends, which lost 6 bases and 7 bases, there was a span of 12 bases. This CDR3 has 13 amino acids. CDR3 sequence reads: CASSQGLLEKLFF. The DNA for the CDR3 is TGTGCCAGCAGCCAGGGACTGCTTGAAAAACTGTTTTTT.

This clonotype was seen more than once but under ten times. The chain has TRBV27 and TRBJ1-6; 8 nucleotides line up with TRBD1. With 5 bases clipped from V and 10 bases from J, the junction kept 10 bases outside the gene matches. This CDR3 is 15 amino acids long. Germline V lookup: CDR1 MNHEY, CDR2 SMNVEV (reference sequence). CDR3 protein: CASSAGGFMGSPLHF. In DNA form, the CDR3 reads TGTGCCAGCAGTGCAGGGGGCTTTATGGGATCACCCCTCCACTTT.

The CDR3 bases are TGTGCCATCAGTGAACCAGATCCCAGTAGGAGCAATCAGCCCCAGCATTTT. Translated: CAISEPDPSRSNQPQHF. This chain connects TRBV10-3 to TRBJ1-5; D gene unclear. Germline values: CDR1 ENHRY, CDR2 SYGVKD. There are 17 residues in the CDR3. Trimming cost V 3 bases and J 1 base, with 16 bases left between them.

The chain combines TRBV12-5 with TRBJ2-5, with 9 bases matching TRBD1. The J call may not be correct, given that the DNA end is closer to TRBJ2-7. The CDR3 sequence is 20 residues long. The germline gives CDR1 LGHNT, CDR2 FRNRAP. The CDR3 sequence is CASGLVLWGQGKVLAYEQYF. The CDR3 nucleotides are TGTGCTAGTGGTTTGGTACTCTGGGGACAGGGTAAAGTCCTCGCCTACGAGCAGTACTTC.

This clonotype has a handful of counts. This chain joins TRBV27 and TRBJ2-4; 9 nucleotides agree with TRBD2. With 6 bases clipped from V and 1 base from J, the junction kept 16 bases outside the gene matches. Per the germline V gene, CDR1 is MNHEY and CDR2 is SMNVEV (reference sequence). The CDR3 has 19 residues. In DNA form, the CDR3 reads TGTGCCAGCAGCCCCCTGGTGGGTAGCGGGAGTCTCGCCAAAAACATTCAGTACTTC. Its protein product is CASSPLVGSGSLAKNIQYF.

The chain combines TRBV20-1 with TRBJ1-2; D is unresolved. CDR1 and CDR2 from the germline V gene are DFQATT and SNEGSKA (reference sequence). This CDR3 is 12 amino acids long. Between the trimmed V and J ends, which lost 6 bases and 4 bases, there was a span of 12 bases. CDR3: CSAAAVGYGYTF. As DNA, the CDR3 is TGCAGTGCCGCCGCAGTGGGCTATGGCTACACCTTC.

The J gene is TRBJ2-7, the V gene TRBV10-3; 10 positions agree with TRBD2. CDR1 is ENHRY, CDR2 SYGVKD, per germline. The CDR3 covers 14 residues. The CDR3: CVMSSGGRSYEQYF. The CDR3, as DNA: TGTGTCATGAGTAGCGGGGGGAGGTCCTACGAGCAGTACTTC.

In this sample, this clonotype turned up a few times. This rearrangement joins TRBV24-1 to TRBJ2-3, with 8 nucleotides matching TRBD2. In germline, CDR1 is KGHDR, CDR2 SFDVKD. This CDR3 has 13 residues. J lost 3 bases, V lost 6 bases, and 1 base had no gene match. CDR3: CATSLAGTDTQYF. The CDR3 region has the DNA TGTGCCACCAGTCTAGCGGGTACAGATACGCAGTATTTT.

Remarks on this clonotype: The germline gene is not matched at one end of the junction; a read error may be the cause. This chain uses TRBV7-9 with TRBJ2-7; 7 bases map to TRBD1. The CDR3 extends over 15 amino acids. Germline CDR1 is SEHNR and CDR2 is FQNEAQ (reference sequence). This chain's CDR3 is CAGSHQTGVAYEQYF. For the CDR3, the DNA is TGTGCCGGCAGCCATCAAACAGGGGTCGCCTACGAGCAGTACTTC. The full variable domain, with the rest looked up from reference TRBV7-9 and TRBJ2-7, is DTGVSQNPRHKITKRGQNVTFRCDPISEHNRLYWYRQTLGQGPEFLTYFQNEAQLEKSRLLSDRFSAERPKGSFSTLEIQRTEQGDSAMYLCAGSHQTGVAYEQYFGPGTRLTVT.

This sequence joins TRBV12-3 or TRBV12-4 and TRBJ2-5, with a weak D call TRBD2 (6 bases). The V gene lost 1 base and the J gene lost 5 bases, with 17 bases spanning the gap. The CDR3 runs 16 residues. The CDR3 reads CASSLVAWGERETQYF. The CDR3 DNA sequence: TGTGCCAGCAGTTTAGTTGCGTGGGGGGAGCGCGAGACCCAGTACTTC.

V is TRBV7-9 and J is TRBJ1-2; the match to TRBD1 covers 9 bases. J gave up 9 bases and V 2 bases, and 10 bases lay outside the gene matches. The length of the CDR3 is 15 residues. Germline CDR1 reads SEHNR; CDR2 reads FQNEAQ (reference sequence). DNA of the CDR3: TGTGCCAGCAGCTTATCCCTGGGACAGGGTGGGAGCTACACCTTC. Translated: CASSLSLGQGGSYTF.

This clonotype was seen a handful of times. J is TRBJ2-3 and V is TRBV14; D is undetermined. V was pared by 3 bases and J by 5 bases, with 15 bases between. CDR3 size: 15 residues. Per the germline V gene, CDR1 is SGHDN and CDR2 is FVKESK. CDR3 sequence (DNA): TGTGCCAGCAGCCAGGGAACTTGGAGCGTAGATACGCAGTATTTT. This translates into CASSQGTWSVDTQYF.

The chain recombines TRBV7-2 with TRBJ2-7, with TRBD2 matching over 11 bases. The CDR3 loop spans 15 amino acids. Germline V CDR1 and CDR2: SGHTA, FQGNSA. V was clipped by 6 bases and J by 1 base; unmatched bases: 5. The CDR3 coding sequence is TGTGCCAGCAGTCCGATAGCGGGAGGGTCCTACGAGCAGTACTTC. Its translation: CASSPIAGGSYEQYF.

This clonotype has a handful of counts. The V and J genes are TRBV6-5 and TRBJ2-5; 10 nucleotides align to TRBD2. The DNA matches TRBJ2-7 better at its end, which makes the J call doubtful. CDR3 size: 14 residues. The V gene's germline CDR1 is MNHEY and CDR2 SVGAGI. The CDR3, as DNA: TGTGCCAGCAGTCGGACTAGCGGAGTGTACGAGCAGTACTTC. This translates into CASSRTSGVYEQYF.

V gene TRBV20-1 combines with J gene TRBJ2-4; D tentatively reads TRBD1 or TRBD2 (6 bases each). CDR1 and CDR2 (germline): DFQATT, SNEGSKA (reference sequence). Trimming took 0 bases from V and 11 from J, leaving 11 bases between them. The CDR3 is 12 amino acids. CDR3 DNA sequence: TGCAGTGCTAGAGATAACAGGGACTTTCAGTACTTC. It specifies CSARDNRDFQYF.

The genes are TRBV12-3 or TRBV12-4 and TRBJ1-6, with D possibly TRBD1 on 5 matching bases. Trimming took off 5 bases at V and 5 bases at J, with 13 bases between the two ends. The CDR3 contains 15 residues. CDR3 amino acids: CASSIGTVNNSPLHF. As DNA, the CDR3 is TGTGCCAGCAGTATTGGGACCGTTAATAATTCACCCCTCCACTTT.

The sample holds a few counts of this clonotype. J is TRBJ1-2 and V is TRBV12-3 or TRBV12-4, with TRBD1 as a possible D gene (6 bases). This CDR3 region has 15 residues. The V and J ends lost 5 bases and 1 base respectively, with 14 bases between them. The CDR3 spells CASSPGQTVNYGYTF. Written as DNA, the CDR3 is TGTGCCAGCAGTCCTGGACAGACTGTTAACTATGGCTACACCTTC.

This clonotype was seen many times. A much more abundant neighbour one base away suggests this may be a read error. V and J are TRBV7-8 and TRBJ2-7, with D perhaps TRBD1 or TRBD2 (8 bases each). The CDR3 covers 16 residues. Deletions cut 1 base from V and 12 bases from J, with 25 bases between. Germline-derived CDR1 and CDR2 are SGHVS and FQNEAQ. CDR3 coding DNA: TGTGCCAGCAGCTTAGAAGCAGGGGGCATACTAGCGGACGCGTACTTC. As protein: CASSLEAGGILADAYF.

The chain carries TRBV7-9 and TRBJ2-2; D uncertain. V shed 7 bases and J shed 2 bases, with 14 bases lying between them. CDR3 length equals 15 residues. Germline CDR1 SEHNR, CDR2 FQNEAQ (reference sequence). The CDR3 DNA reads as TGTGCCAGCATTACCGGGCCGATTAACACCGGGGAGCTGTTTTTT. Amino acid sequence: CASITGPINTGELFF.

V usage is TRBV15 and J usage is TRBJ2-1, with TRBD2 identical over 9 bases. The tail of the sequence fits TRBJ2-7 better, so the J call may be wrong. The CDR3 contains 15 residues. Germline CDR1 LNHNV, CDR2 YYDKDF (reference sequence). The CDR3 nucleotides are TGTGCCACCAGCTCCGGACTAGCGAGATACAATGAGCAGTACTTC. It translates to CATSSGLARYNEQYF.

V and J are TRBV2 and TRBJ2-5, with D tentatively TRBD1 or TRBD2 (5 bases each). Germline-derived CDR1 and CDR2 are SNHLY and FYNNEI. Trimming removed 6 bases from V and 11 bases from J, with 19 bases in between. The CDR3 extends over 13 amino acids. Here the CDR3 reads CASRVMGDGEQYF. The CDR3, as DNA: TGTGCCAGCAGGGTCATGGGGGATGGGGAGCAGTACTTC.

The chain combines TRBV9 with TRBJ2-2, with TRBD1 matching 8 bases. Germline CDR1 reads SGDLS; CDR2 reads YYNGEE. The CDR3 covers 15 residues. With V trimmed by 3 bases and J by 1 base, 2 bases remained unmatched. CDR3 DNA sequence: TGTGCCAGCAGCGGGGACAGGAAGAACACCGGGGAGCTGTTTTTT. Protein: CASSGDRKNTGELFF.

The CDR3 DNA follows: TGTGCCAGCAGGAGTAGCGGGATGAGCAACACCGGGGAGCTGTTTTTT. Translation gives CASRSSGMSNTGELFF. This chain links TRBV6-1 with TRBJ2-2; TRBD2 matches at 8 bases. The CDR3 is 16 residues long. With V trimmed by 6 bases and J by 2 bases, 8 bases remained unmatched. CDR1 and CDR2 (germline): MNHNS, SASEGT.

J is TRBJ1-2 and V is TRBV20-1; TRBD1 matches at 7 bases. Germline CDR1 is DFQATT and CDR2 is SNEGSKA (reference sequence). V trimming: 0 bases; J trimming: 5 bases; junction bases outside the gene matches: 9. The CDR3 extends over 15 amino acids. The CDR3 DNA follows: TGCAGTGCTAGAGATCTAGCAGGGGGGTCTTATGGCTACACCTTC. This encodes CSARDLAGGSYGYTF.

The chain employs TRBV27 and TRBJ1-2; TRBD1 matches 7 bases. With V trimmed by 2 bases and J by 1 base, 4 bases remained unmatched. This CDR3 has 15 amino acids. Germline values: CDR1 MNHEY, CDR2 SMNVEV (reference sequence). This CDR3 is CASSLNRGLNYGYTF. CDR3 sequence (DNA): TGTGCCAGCAGTTTAAACAGGGGCCTTAACTATGGCTACACCTTC.

V and J are TRBV29-1 and TRBJ1-2, with a tentative D call TRBD1 (5 bases). Trimming took 0 bases from V and 3 from J, leaving 8 bases between them. The CDR3 runs to 13 residues. Germline V lookup: CDR1 SQVTM, CDR2 ANQGSEA. The chain's CDR3 is CSVEDLGDYGYTF. DNA of the CDR3: TGCAGCGTTGAAGATTTAGGGGACTATGGCTACACCTTC.

CDR3 region: CAISGGLAGAGTGELFF. CDR3 bases: TGTGCCATCAGCGGGGGACTAGCGGGAGCGGGCACCGGGGAGCTGTTTTTT. V and J are TRBV10-3 and TRBJ2-2, with TRBD2 identical over 14 bases. This CDR3 comprises 17 residues. V gave up 6 bases and J gave up 4 bases; unmatched junction bases: 7. CDR1 and CDR2 (germline): ENHRY, SYGVKD.

This clonotype was found many times. V and J are TRBV10-3 and TRBJ2-7; D uncertain. Deletions cut 3 bases from V and 3 bases from J, with 3 bases between. The germline V gene has CDR1 ENHRY and CDR2 SYGVKD. CDR3 length: 11 residues. CDR3: CAISDNYEQYF. CDR3 in DNA: TGTGCCATCAGTGACAACTACGAGCAGTACTTC.